A selection of T cell receptor beta chains follows, all from one sample in a study of shared clonotypes between healthy human individuals. Sequencing was performed with immunoSEQ multiplex PCR; in TCRdb, only in-frame clones are kept and a portion is missing. The data contain some 1.4 million clones, about 96% of them singletons. Sample: naive CD4+ T cells sorted from blood. These TCRs come from a man aged 30 to 45 in good health. Both conserved end residues are part of each CDR3. D genes are given only for firm matches. Expanded clones are given a class, and other clones once, few, many or no size at all.

j_gene: TRBJ2-7; v_gene: TRBV28; d_gene: .; abundance: .; CDR3nt: TGTGCCAGCAGTTTATCTGGCGGGCTACCCTACGAGCAGTACTTC; CDR3aa: CASSLSGGLPYEQYF
j_gene: TRBJ1-3; v_gene: TRBV4-1; d_gene: .; abundance: .; CDR3nt: TGCGCCAGCAGCCAAGGGAACACCATATATTTT; CDR3aa: CASSQGNTIYF
j_gene: TRBJ1-1; v_gene: TRBV18; d_gene: .; abundance: .; CDR3nt: TGTGCCAGCTCACCGACAGTGAACACTGAAGCTTTCTTT; CDR3aa: CASSPTVNTEAFF
j_gene: TRBJ2-7; v_gene: TRBV4-1; d_gene: TRBD2; abundance: .; CDR3nt: TGCGCCAGCAGCCAGGGACGGATGACTAGCGCCAACTACGAGCAGTACTTC; CDR3aa: CASSQGRMTSANYEQYF
j_gene: TRBJ1-2; v_gene: TRBV25-1; d_gene: .; abundance: .; CDR3nt: TGTGCCAGCAGGGACCCAAAAATATATGGCTACACCTTC; CDR3aa: CASRDPKIYGYTF
j_gene: TRBJ2-5; v_gene: TRBV10-3; d_gene: .; abundance: .; CDR3nt: TGTGCCATCGGCGAGAGAGAGACCCAGTACTTC; CDR3aa: CAIGERETQYF
j_gene: TRBJ1-4; v_gene: TRBV6-1; d_gene: .; abundance: .; CDR3nt: TGTGCCAGCCGACGGGAAAAACTGTTTTTT; CDR3aa: CASRREKLFF
j_gene: TRBJ2-4; v_gene: TRBV30; d_gene: .; abundance: .; CDR3nt: TGTGCCTGGAGGGGCGGAATAGCCAAAAACATTCAGTACTTC; CDR3aa: CAWRGGIAKNIQYF
j_gene: TRBJ2-7; v_gene: TRBV6-5; d_gene: .; abundance: .; CDR3nt: TGTGCCAGCAGTACGGGACGGACTACCTACGAGCAGTACTTC; CDR3aa: CASSTGRTTYEQYF
j_gene: TRBJ1-2; v_gene: TRBV13; d_gene: .; abundance: once; CDR3nt: TGTGCCAGCAGCCATTCCGGGATTATTCCCGACTATGGCTACACCTTC; CDR3aa: CASSHSGIIPDYGYTF
j_gene: TRBJ2-3; v_gene: TRBV5-1; d_gene: TRBD1; abundance: .; CDR3nt: TGCGCCAGCAGCTATGGTAAGGGGACAGCCTCCAGAGATACGCAGTATTTT; CDR3aa: CASSYGKGTASRDTQYF
j_gene: TRBJ2-2; v_gene: TRBV25-1; d_gene: TRBD1; abundance: .; CDR3nt: TGTGCCAGCAGTGACCTCGACAGGGCGAGCACCGGGGAGCTGTTTTTT; CDR3aa: CASSDLDRASTGELFF
j_gene: TRBJ1-5; v_gene: TRBV14; d_gene: .; abundance: .; CDR3nt: TGTGCCAGCAGCCAAAGCGACAATCAGCCCCAGCATTTT; CDR3aa: CASSQSDNQPQHF
j_gene: TRBJ2-3; v_gene: TRBV18; d_gene: .; abundance: .; CDR3nt: TGTGCCAGCTCACCATTACAGAGCACAGATACGCAGTATTTT; CDR3aa: CASSPLQSTDTQYF
j_gene: TRBJ2-7; v_gene: TRBV21-1; d_gene: .; abundance: .; CDR3nt: TGTGCCTCCCGTGGGGCCGAGCAGTACTTC; CDR3aa: CASRGAEQYF
j_gene: TRBJ2-3; v_gene: TRBV29-1; d_gene: .; abundance: .; CDR3nt: TGCAGCGTTGGTAAGCGTTCTAGCACAGATACGCAGTATTTT; CDR3aa: CSVGKRSSTDTQYF
j_gene: TRBJ2-1; v_gene: TRBV4-3; d_gene: .; abundance: .; CDR3nt: TGCGCCAGCAGCCCAAATGACAGGATATACAATGAGCAGTTCTTC; CDR3aa: CASSPNDRIYNEQFF
j_gene: TRBJ2-3; v_gene: TRBV6-5; d_gene: .; abundance: .; CDR3nt: TGTGCCAGCACCCGAGACGGACTCGGAGGCGTTACGCAGTATTTT; CDR3aa: CASTRDGLGGVTQYF
j_gene: TRBJ2-5; v_gene: TRBV11-3; d_gene: .; abundance: .; CDR3nt: TGTGCCAGCAGCGGGGGTGGCAGCCAAGAGACCCAGTACTTC; CDR3aa: CASSGGGSQETQYF
j_gene: TRBJ2-7; v_gene: TRBV28; d_gene: TRBD1; abundance: .; CDR3nt: TGTGCCAGCAGTTTCGGGGCAGGGGGCGCAAAGCAGTACTTC; CDR3aa: CASSFGAGGAKQYF
j_gene: TRBJ2-3; v_gene: TRBV5-6; d_gene: .; abundance: .; CDR3nt: TGTGCCAGCAGCTTGGTCACAGATACGCAGTATTTT; CDR3aa: CASSLVTDTQYF
j_gene: TRBJ2-1; v_gene: TRBV28; d_gene: TRBD2; abundance: .; CDR3nt: TGTGCCAGCAGTCTGCGGACTAGCGGGAGCCTAGGTCCCTACAATGAGCAGTTCTTC; CDR3aa: CASSLRTSGSLGPYNEQFF
j_gene: TRBJ2-5; v_gene: TRBV25-1; d_gene: TRBD1; abundance: .; CDR3nt: TGTGCCAGCAGTGTGGACAGGCCCTCAGCGGAGACCCAGTACTTC; CDR3aa: CASSVDRPSAETQYF
j_gene: TRBJ2-6; v_gene: TRBV2; d_gene: .; abundance: .; CDR3nt: TGTGCCAGCAGAGGTGAATGGGTGCCTGGGGCCAACGTCCTGACTTTC; CDR3aa: CASRGEWVPGANVLTF
j_gene: TRBJ2-1; v_gene: TRBV25-1; d_gene: .; abundance: .; CDR3nt: TGTGCCAGCATATCGGACAGTTACAATGAGCAGTTCTTC; CDR3aa: CASISDSYNEQFF
j_gene: TRBJ1-2; v_gene: TRBV30; d_gene: TRBD1; abundance: .; CDR3nt: TGTGCCTGGAGTCGGGACAGGGGCTATGGCTACACCTTC; CDR3aa: CAWSRDRGYGYTF
j_gene: TRBJ2-1; v_gene: TRBV11-2; d_gene: TRBD2; abundance: .; CDR3nt: TGTGCCAGCAGCTTAGTATGGGGGGGTAACAATGAGCAGTTCTTC; CDR3aa: CASSLVWGGNNEQFF
j_gene: TRBJ2-1; v_gene: TRBV4-2; d_gene: .; abundance: .; CDR3nt: TGTGCCAGCAGCCAAGCCGGAACAGGGACATACAATGAGCAGTTCTTC; CDR3aa: CASSQAGTGTYNEQFF
j_gene: TRBJ1-4; v_gene: TRBV6-1; d_gene: TRBD1; abundance: .; CDR3nt: TGTGCCAGCAGCTTAACAGGGGCGGCGGAAAAACTGTTTTTT; CDR3aa: CASSLTGAAEKLFF
j_gene: TRBJ1-1; v_gene: TRBV28; d_gene: TRBD1; abundance: .; CDR3nt: TGTGCCAGCAGTTATACGCCAGGGGGGACTGAAGCTTTCTTT; CDR3aa: CASSYTPGGTEAFF